The present TCR beta chain was sequenced within a study of vaccination and CD4 T cells after COVID-19. Turning to the study itself: Recovered patients in the cohort numbered six men and four women, two of them Hispanic. The cells in question were stimulated using overlapping spike peptides derived from SARS-CoV-2, HCoV-NL63, HCoV-OC43 and HCoV-229E.

A note on this clonotype: The antigen is not known.

Treatment in this sample: approximately nine-day PBMC culture with coronavirus spike peptide pools or control peptides (ViraFEST assay). Sequencing of cultured CD4+ T cell DNA used the Oncomine TCR Beta short-read assay. TCRdb used MiXCR to reprocess the PCR reads, holding one entry per CDR3 protein. The sample holds 5,700 or so distinct CDR3 sequences, around two fifths seen once. Input material: CD4+ T cells from blood, cultured in vitro. This sequence originates from a human donor who had recovered from COVID-19.

In DNA form, the CDR3 reads TGTGCCAGCAGCTCGACAGGGTTCGTGGGTCCCCAGCATTTT. This translates into CASSSTGFVGPQHF. The rearrangement joins TRBV7-2 to TRBJ1-5; 7 bases agree with TRBD1. The V gene end was trimmed by 4 bases and the J gene end by 10 bases; junction bases not matched to a gene: 10. CDR3 length: 14 amino acids. Germline-derived CDR1 and CDR2 are SGHTA and FQGNSA. The full variable domain, with the rest looked up from reference TRBV7-2 and TRBJ1-5, is GAGVSQSPSNKVTEKGKDVELRCDPISGHTALYWYRQSLGQGLEFLIYFQGNSAPDKSGLPSDRFSAERTGGSVSTLTIQRTQQEDSAVYLCASSSTGFVGPQHFGDGTRLSIL.